The clone carrying this T cell receptor beta chain was observed at least ten times. Antigen specificity is unknown. The source of the sample is a study of early T cells in non-severe SARS-CoV-2 infection. Whole-study context: Sequencing targeted bulk RNA from unsorted whole blood, leaving chains unpaired.

Study observations and caveats: A preference for anti-spike CD8 responses marked VDJdb matching, which missed private and CD4 specificities.

cDNA molecules, individually, were tagged with unique molecular identifiers. TCRdb re-called the 5' RACE reads with MiXCR, one entry per CDR3 protein. Found here are around 46,000 distinct CDR3 sequences, about 5.2% of them singletons; the top ten hold approximately 5.6%. CDR3 length: 14 amino acids. V dropped 1 base and J dropped 4 bases, with 10 bases sitting between them. Germline assignment: CDR1 MGHRA and CDR2 YSYEKL. This clonotype originated in an adult who was a healthcare worker with PCR-confirmed SARS-CoV-2 infection or an uninfected control (not recorded which). The gene calls are TRBV4-1 and TRBJ1-1; no firm D call. Material: whole blood, obtained at baseline. The CDR3 sequence: CASSQARERTEAFF. CDR3 DNA sequence: TGCGCCAGCAGCCAAGCACGGGAACGCACTGAAGCTTTCTTT.